Listed below are T cell receptor beta chains from one sample, sequenced in a study of control samples from healthy donors and cancer patients. The table came from immunoSEQ multiplex PCR; TCRdb's copy has only in-frame clones and leaves some out. The sample consists of about 220,000 clones, 90% to 95% of them appearing once. Source material: blood. The receptors come from a man aged 50 to 59 in good health. The conserved cysteine and the conserved F or W are not part of the CDR3 here.

v_gene: TRBV7-9; CDR3aa: ASSSFVRSGRTDTQY
v_gene: TRBV5-1; CDR3aa: ASSGTGGGDEQF
v_gene: TRBV20-1; CDR3aa: SARAGQPQH
v_gene: TRBV5-1; CDR3aa: ASSAPGQGYSPLH
v_gene: TRBV6-6; CDR3aa: ASTSNGLLNTEAF
v_gene: TRBV5-1; CDR3aa: ASSNPTGKETQY
v_gene: TRBV6-1; CDR3aa: ASSEMLGSWNEQF
v_gene: TRBV4-3; CDR3aa: ASSQLYSAEAF
v_gene: TRBV5-1; CDR3aa: ASRGSWGSSTDTQY
v_gene: TRBV5-1; CDR3aa: ASSLGGQGNYGYT
v_gene: TRBV6-4; CDR3aa: ASSDSMGLSVTEAF
v_gene: TRBV5-4; CDR3aa: ASSYGQGSTNEKLF
v_gene: TRBV27; CDR3aa: ATRLGGAGGYEQY
v_gene: TRBV3-1/TRBV3-2; CDR3aa: ASSPTGFYGYT